What follows are 6 T cell receptor beta chains derived from one specimen sequenced in a study of T cells expressing NK-cell markers. TCRdb re-called the 5' RACE reads and shows each CDR3 protein once, DNA omitted. The sample totals 350,000 to 400,000 distinct CDR3 sequences. The sample taken for sequencing was blood T cells: a sorted CD56 or NKG2C T cell subset, CD4+ or CD8+ T cells, or bulk PBMC T cells (not recorded which). The receptor source for this set is a woman between 45 and 60 years old in good health.

The CDR3 region is CASSLEPARVQEQFF. V is TRBV5-1 and J is TRBJ2-1; lacking DNA, the TRBD2 call made by TCRdb goes unchecked. The CDR3 has 15 residues. From germline, CDR1 is SGHRS and CDR2 YFSETQ.

The chain is built from TRBV5-1 and TRBJ2-5; TCRdb's assignment of TRBD2 cannot be checked, as there is no DNA. The CDR3 extends over 13 amino acids. Germline V gives CDR1 SGHRS, CDR2 YFSETQ. CDR3 in amino acids: CASRINSGETQYF.

The chain has TRBV11-2 and TRBJ1-5. The length of the CDR3 is 13 residues. Germline CDR1 reads SGHAT; CDR2 reads FQNNGV. The CDR3 protein is CASSLTSGQPQHF.

The chain couples TRBV29-1 to TRBJ1-1. This CDR3 has 12 residues. Germline V gene sequence: CDR1 SQVTM, CDR2 ANQGSEA. CDR3: CSVQTGNTEAFF.

This chain links TRBV20-1 with TRBJ2-3; no DNA is available, so the TRBD1 call from TCRdb remains unchecked. Germline CDR1 and CDR2: DFQATT and SNEGSKA (reference sequence). There are 15 residues in the CDR3. This CDR3 is CSARGGQVRTDTQYF.

The rearrangement joins TRBV12-3 or TRBV12-4 to TRBJ2-4; TCRdb's D gene call, TRBD1, goes unchecked for lack of DNA. This CDR3 has 13 amino acids. The CDR3 protein is CASKRTGVHIQYF.